What follows describes a single TCR beta chain. Its antigen is still unknown. This sample is part of a study of T cell repertoires in cytomegalovirus infection. The overall study: Signatures in public TCR beta sequences pointed to both CMV infection and matching HLA type.

TCRdb analysed the reads with MiXCR anew, one entry per CDR3 protein. The repertoire holds roughly 990,000 distinct CDR3 sequences, with approximately 31% as singletons. Study results and caveats: Within the response measured ex vivo, HLA-C-restricted CMV-specific TCR beta clonotypes were dominant. Using cumulative public TCR beta family frequency, the authors identified those who carried CMV together with the relevant HLA.

Germline V lookup: CDR1 MNHNS, CDR2 SASEGT. This CDR3 spans 15 amino acids. The V and J ends lost 2 bases and 3 bases, in that order; junction bases with no gene match: 4. The receptor comes from a human donor in good health (CMV status not recorded). Some clones in this sample may be carry-over from other donors' samples. V is TRBV6-1 and J is TRBJ1-5; 7 bases agree with TRBD1. The source material was cultured CD8+ T cells from PBMCs, sampled from culture after CMV antigen stimulation. The CDR3 loop reads CASSEWDRINQPQHF. The DNA for the CDR3 is TGTGCCAGCAGTGAATGGGACAGAATCAATCAGCCCCAGCATTTT.